One sample yielded the 19 T cell receptor beta chains listed below, sequenced in a study of CD4 T cells in relation to SARS-CoV-2 and coronaviruses. What these receptors recognize is not known. Profiled with immunoSEQ multiplex PCR; TCRdb holds only in-frame clones, not every one. The top ten hold around 19% of the sample, which has 14,000 or so clones, roughly three quarters seen once. Unexposed donor CD4+ T cells date from 2011-2018, before the COVID-19 pandemic. Isolation of CD4+ T cells took place after approximately 11 days in culture. Sequenced input: CD4+ T cells from PBMCs, cultured in vitro. All receptors come from a human donor in good health.

This sequence joins TRBV28 and TRBJ2-5, with 11 bases aligning to TRBD2. The germline V gene encodes CDR1 MDHEN and CDR2 SYDVKM. V lost 6 bases and J lost 5; bases outside the gene matches: 8. The CDR3 spans 15 residues. CDR3 amino acids: CASRFGLAGRETQYF. In DNA form, the CDR3 reads TGTGCCAGCAGGTTTGGACTAGCGGGCCGGGAGACCCAGTACTTC.

This chain uses TRBV28 with TRBJ2-1, with 7 bases that match TRBD1. The CDR3 is 16 amino acids. V lost 6 bases and J lost 2; bases outside the gene matches: 10. Germline CDR1 is MDHEN and CDR2 is SYDVKM. The DNA of the CDR3 is TGTGCCAGCAGAGCCCCCGGGACAGCCACCTACAATGAGCAGTTCTTC. It is translated as CASRAPGTATYNEQFF.

This clone was picked up one time. The J gene is TRBJ2-1, the V gene TRBV5-4; D is perhaps TRBD1 (6 bases). V lost 5 bases and J lost 9, with 12 bases in between. CDR1 and CDR2 (germline): SGHNT, YYREEE (reference sequence). The CDR3 contains 12 residues. CDR3 protein: CASRLLGGEQFF. The CDR3 nucleotides read TGTGCCAGCAGATTATTAGGGGGTGAGCAGTTCTTC.

This clone has just one count. This chain links TRBV20-1 with TRBJ1-2; TRBD1 agrees at 11 bases. Germline V lookup: CDR1 DFQATT, CDR2 SNEGSKA (reference sequence). This CDR3 contains 11 residues. V lost 7 bases to trimming and J lost 6 bases; unmatched junction nucleotides: 1. Written as DNA, the CDR3 is TGCAGTGTGGGACAGGGGGATGGCTACACCTTC. The encoded protein is CSVGQGDGYTF.

V usage is TRBV11-2 and J usage is TRBJ1-2; D remains ambiguous. Trimming stripped 3 bases from V and 5 bases from J, with 10 bases between. In germline, CDR1 is SGHAT, CDR2 FQNNGV. CDR3 length equals 13 residues. CDR3 sequence reads: CASSLGGKYGYTF. Here the CDR3 DNA reads TGTGCCAGCAGCTTGGGAGGGAAGTATGGCTACACCTTC.

CDR3 region: CASSLTGEGSGNTIYF. Here the CDR3 DNA reads TGTGCCAGCAGCTTGACAGGGGAAGGCTCTGGAAACACCATATATTTT. V usage is TRBV5-6 and J usage is TRBJ1-3, with 7 bases aligning to TRBD1. The V gene's germline CDR1 is SGHDT and CDR2 YYEEEE. The CDR3 runs 16 residues. After removal of 1 base from V and 0 bases from J, the junction contained 4 bases not matched to a gene. The whole variable domain, remainder taken from reference TRBV5-6 and TRBJ1-3, is DAGVTQSPTHLIKTRGQQVTLRCSPKSGHDTVSWYQQALGQGPQFIFQYYEEEERQRGNFPDRFSGHQFPNYSSELNVNALLLGDSALYLCASSLTGEGSGNTIYFGEGSWLTVV.

The CDR3: CASSTSGANVLTF. The CDR3 bases are TGTGCCAGTAGCACCTCTGGGGCCAACGTCCTGACTTTC. This sequence joins TRBV19 and TRBJ2-6; D is unclear. Trimming left V 6 bases short and J 0 bases short, with 3 bases between. CDR1 LNHDA and CDR2 SQIVND come from the germline V gene (reference sequence). The CDR3 totals 13 residues.

The chain employs TRBV27 and TRBJ2-1, with D perhaps TRBD1 (6 bases). V was clipped by 6 bases and J by 0 bases, with 15 bases between them. The CDR3 consists of 16 residues. Per germline, CDR1 MNHEY and CDR2 SMNVEV (reference sequence). The CDR3 region is CASSPRGTSSYNEQFF. CDR3 in DNA: TGTGCCAGCAGCCCTAGGGGGACCAGCTCCTACAATGAGCAGTTCTTC.

The chain couples TRBV10-3 to TRBJ2-2; D is uncertain. The CDR3 runs 15 residues. The germline V and J ends were trimmed by 3 bases and 4 bases, with 12 bases remaining between them. Per germline, CDR1 ENHRY and CDR2 SYGVKD. In DNA, the CDR3 is TGTGCCATCAGTGATTCTGGGTCGGGCACCGGGGAGCTGTTTTTT. This sequence encodes CAISDSGSGTGELFF.

The V call is TRBV19, the J call TRBJ1-2; no reliable D call. Germline-derived CDR1 and CDR2 are LNHDA and SQIVND (reference sequence). The CDR3 runs to 13 residues. V lost 0 bases and J 4 bases, leaving 6 bases between the germline ends. In DNA, the CDR3 is TGTGCCAGTAGTATAGATTACGGCTATGGCTACACCTTC. It yields the protein CASSIDYGYGYTF.

The rearrangement uses TRBV6-6 and TRBJ2-5, with D maybe TRBD1 (7 bases). V was trimmed by 6 bases and J by 5 bases, leaving 19 bases between them. Germline values: CDR1 MNHNY, CDR2 SVGAGI (reference sequence). This CDR3 is built from 15 residues. CDR3 in DNA: TGTGCCAGCAGAGACGGGCCAGGGGGGAAGGAGACCCAGTACTTC. It specifies CASRDGPGGKETQYF.

J is TRBJ2-7 and V is TRBV28, with 9 bases aligning to TRBD2. J gave up 0 bases and V 6 bases, and 3 bases lay outside the gene matches. Germline V lookup: CDR1 MDHEN, CDR2 SYDVKM. The CDR3 is made up of 14 amino acids. The CDR3 DNA sequence: TGTGCCAGCAGATTAGCGGGGGCCTCCTACGAGCAGTACTTC. Amino acids: CASRLAGASYEQYF.

In DNA form, the CDR3 reads TGTGCCAGCACCGCTTTGGGCACAGATACGCAGTATTTT. Its translation: CASTALGTDTQYF. The J gene is TRBJ2-3, the V gene TRBV12-3 or TRBV12-4; no definite D call. The CDR3 totals 13 residues. V was shortened by 7 bases and J by 1 base, with 9 bases between the two germline ends.

V usage is TRBV6-5 and J usage is TRBJ1-1; D may be TRBD1 (6 bases). The CDR3 is 13 amino acids. V dropped 7 bases and J dropped 6 bases, with 15 bases sitting between them. CDR1 and CDR2 from the germline V gene are MNHEY and SVGAGI. The CDR3 DNA is TGTGCCAGCACAGTAACAGGGATGGCTGAAGCTTTCTTT. Its translation is CASTVTGMAEAFF.

The genes are TRBV19 and TRBJ1-5; D might be TRBD1 (6 bases). The CDR3 runs to 16 residues. CDR1 and CDR2 (germline): LNHDA, SQIVND (reference sequence). Trimming removed 1 base from V and 6 bases from J, with 16 bases in between. The CDR3 reads CASSIVPDRVGQPQHF. The CDR3 coding sequence is TGTGCCAGTAGTATAGTCCCGGACAGAGTTGGTCAGCCCCAGCATTTT.

A word on this clone: One end of the junction is discordant with germline, which a read error may explain. The chain is built from TRBV6-1 and TRBJ1-1, with D tentatively TRBD1 (6 bases). CDR1 and CDR2 (germline): MNHNS, SASEGT. The CDR3 loop spans 12 amino acids. CDR3 sequence: CASSEVETGVLF. In DNA, the CDR3 is TGTGCCAGCAGTGAAGTGGAGACAGGCGTTCTCTTT.

This chain joins TRBV7-9 and TRBJ2-1; D possibly corresponds to TRBD2 (6 bases). Germline lookup yields CDR1 SEHNR and CDR2 FQNEAQ (reference sequence). The CDR3 length is 14 residues. Trimming stripped 7 bases from V and 6 bases from J, with 16 bases between. This CDR3 is CASKSTSWSNEQFF. CDR3 DNA: TGTGCCAGCAAGTCGACTAGTTGGAGCAATGAGCAGTTCTTC.

V gene TRBV4-2 combines with J gene TRBJ2-2, with 9 positions matching TRBD2. Trimming at V came to 4 bases and at J to 5 bases, leaving 5 bases not matched to a gene. The CDR3 is 15 residues long. Germline CDR1 and CDR2: LGHNA and YNFKEQ. CDR3 in DNA: TGTGCCAGCAGCCTTAGCGGGAGTTTTACCGGGGAGCTGTTTTTT. It is translated as CASSLSGSFTGELFF.

This chain connects TRBV7-9 to TRBJ2-4; tentative D call: TRBD2 (6 bases). CDR3 length: 17 residues. V lost 1 base, J lost 0 bases, and 13 bases lay in between. Germline lookup yields CDR1 SEHNR and CDR2 FQNEAQ (reference sequence). CDR3: CASSLGGLPGAKNIQYF. As DNA, the CDR3 is TGTGCCAGCAGCTTAGGGGGACTCCCGGGAGCCAAAAACATTCAGTACTTC.